This TCR beta chain was sequenced during a study of blood T cells in healthy people across ages. Looked up from germline, CDR1 is DFQATT and CDR2 is SNEGSKA (reference sequence). This CDR3 contains 14 residues. Trimming took 6 bases from V and 2 from J, leaving 15 bases between them. The use of a sample-barcoded 5' primer and a J-beta primer mix characterized a second PCR of about 7 to 12 cycles. Each of the samples gave a minimum of 2.5 million paired-end reads that contained CDR3. Each CDR3 protein gets one entry after TCRdb re-called the 5' RACE reads with MiXCR. The sample contains 750,000 to 950,000 distinct CDR3 sequences, 20% to 30% of which appear only once. The same data also went into a second study, on T cells of mothers and their children.

The chain is built from TRBV20-1 and TRBJ2-3, with TRBD1 as a possible D gene (6 bases). Sequenced: blood. The sequence derives from a boy aged 5-17 years in good health. The CDR3 DNA follows: TGCAGTGCAGAGGAGACAGGAATCACAGATACGCAGTATTTT. Translation gives CSAEETGITDTQYF.